A selection of T cell receptor beta chains follows, all from one sample in a study of beta chain features in type 1 diabetes. Generated by immunoSEQ multiplex PCR, the TCRdb table keeps only in-frame clones and is missing some. The table has 200,000 to 300,000 clones, 14% seen once. The sequencing input was naive CD4+ T cells from blood. These receptors originate from a man younger than 40 with type 1 diabetes. CDR3s include the opening cysteine and the closing phenylalanine or tryptophan. The order of the fields is J gene, V gene, clone size, D gene, CDR3 protein, CDR3 DNA. The D gene is left open where the match is weak. Only part of the rows carry a size: once, few, many, or a class if the clone is expanded.

j_gene: TRBJ1-5; v_gene: TRBV19; abundance: few; d_gene: -; CDR3aa: CASSRAQGRGNQPQHF; CDR3nt: TGTGCCAGTAGTAGAGCCCAGGGAAGGGGAAATCAGCCCCAGCATTTT
j_gene: TRBJ2-4; v_gene: TRBV2; abundance: few; d_gene: -; CDR3aa: CASSEQGFQYF; CDR3nt: TGTGCCAGCAGTGAACAGGGGTTTCAGTACTTC
j_gene: TRBJ2-5; v_gene: TRBV7-2; abundance: few; d_gene: -; CDR3aa: CASSLTLLRQETQYF; CDR3nt: TGTGCCAGCAGCTTAACGCTTCTACGCCAAGAGACCCAGTACTTC
j_gene: TRBJ2-3; v_gene: TRBV14; abundance: few; d_gene: -; CDR3aa: CASGAGQAFTDTQYF; CDR3nt: TGTGCCAGCGGGGCTGGGCAGGCCTTCACAGATACGCAGTATTTT
j_gene: TRBJ1-5; v_gene: TRBV9; abundance: few; d_gene: -; CDR3aa: CASSASPNQPQHF; CDR3nt: TGTGCCAGCAGCGCGAGTCCTAATCAGCCCCAGCATTTT
j_gene: TRBJ2-5; v_gene: TRBV30; abundance: few; d_gene: -; CDR3aa: CAWSQGSIIETQYF; CDR3nt: TGTGCCTGGAGCCAGGGGAGTATCATCGAGACCCAGTACTTC
j_gene: TRBJ2-3; v_gene: TRBV4-1; abundance: few; d_gene: TRBD1; CDR3aa: CASSQAPWDRAGASTDTQYF; CDR3nt: TGCGCCAGCAGCCAAGCACCCTGGGACAGGGCGGGTGCTTCTACAGATACGCAGTATTTT
j_gene: TRBJ2-5; v_gene: TRBV7-8; abundance: few; d_gene: TRBD2; CDR3aa: CASSYQTVGGIETQYF; CDR3nt: TGTGCCAGCAGCTACCAAACCGTGGGGGGGATTGAGACCCAGTACTTC
j_gene: TRBJ2-1; v_gene: TRBV14; abundance: -; d_gene: TRBD1; CDR3aa: CASSPGTGGYNEQFF; CDR3nt: TGTGCCAGCAGCCCCGGGACAGGGGGCTACAATGAGCAGTTCTTC
j_gene: TRBJ2-1; v_gene: TRBV29-1; abundance: -; d_gene: TRBD1; CDR3aa: CSVGNRGRVGEQFF; CDR3nt: TGCAGCGTCGGAAACAGGGGCAGGGTGGGTGAGCAGTTCTTC
j_gene: TRBJ2-2; v_gene: TRBV29-1; abundance: -; d_gene: -; CDR3aa: CSVGRGDTGELFF; CDR3nt: TGCAGCGTTGGCAGGGGGGACACCGGGGAGCTGTTTTTT
j_gene: TRBJ2-3; v_gene: TRBV5-1; abundance: few; d_gene: TRBD1; CDR3aa: CASSSGQNTDTQYF; CDR3nt: TGCGCCAGCAGCTCGGGACAGAACACAGATACGCAGTATTTT
j_gene: TRBJ1-1; v_gene: TRBV30; abundance: -; d_gene: -; CDR3aa: CASQRAGGTEAFF; CDR3nt: TGTGCCTCACAGCGGGCGGGCGGCACTGAAGCTTTCTTT
j_gene: TRBJ1-1; v_gene: TRBV19; abundance: few; d_gene: TRBD1; CDR3aa: CASSNSQGGNTEAFF; CDR3nt: TGTGCCAGTAGTAACTCACAGGGGGGCAACACTGAAGCTTTCTTT
j_gene: TRBJ2-3; v_gene: TRBV4-1; abundance: -; d_gene: -; CDR3aa: CASSQDLGTDTQYF; CDR3nt: TGCGCCAGCAGCCAAGATCTCGGCACAGATACGCAGTATTTT
j_gene: TRBJ2-1; v_gene: TRBV7-2; abundance: few; d_gene: -; CDR3aa: CASSPSRYRSYNEQFF; CDR3nt: TGTGCCAGCAGCCCCTCCCGGTACCGCTCCTACAATGAGCAGTTCTTC
j_gene: TRBJ2-3; v_gene: TRBV7-9; abundance: -; d_gene: -; CDR3aa: CASSPGGQTSTDTQYF; CDR3nt: TGTGCCAGCAGCCCCGGTGGACAGACTAGCACAGATACGCAGTATTTT
j_gene: TRBJ1-4; v_gene: TRBV4-2; abundance: few; d_gene: -; CDR3aa: CASSRLNEKLFF; CDR3nt: TGTGCCAGCAGCCGACTTAATGAAAAACTGTTTTTT
j_gene: TRBJ2-5; v_gene: TRBV9; abundance: few; d_gene: TRBD2; CDR3aa: CASSARPGLAGETQYF; CDR3nt: TGTGCCAGCAGCGCGCGGCCTGGACTAGCAGGGGAGACCCAGTACTTC
j_gene: TRBJ2-4; v_gene: TRBV19; abundance: -; d_gene: TRBD1; CDR3aa: CASSPDRGNIQYF; CDR3nt: TGTGCCAGTAGCCCGGACAGGGGGAACATTCAGTACTTC
j_gene: TRBJ2-1; v_gene: TRBV7-2; abundance: -; d_gene: -; CDR3aa: CASSLDYYNEQFF; CDR3nt: TGTGCCAGCAGCCTAGACTATTACAATGAGCAGTTCTTC
j_gene: TRBJ1-2; v_gene: TRBV7-9; abundance: -; d_gene: TRBD1; CDR3aa: CASSRDSTLGHYGYTF; CDR3nt: TGTGCCAGCAGCCGGGACAGTACCCTGGGGCATTATGGCTACACCTTC
j_gene: TRBJ1-5; v_gene: TRBV2; abundance: few; d_gene: TRBD1; CDR3aa: CASSEGQGWEPQHF; CDR3nt: TGTGCCAGCAGTGAGGGACAGGGGTGGGAGCCCCAGCATTTT
j_gene: TRBJ2-3; v_gene: TRBV7-9; abundance: -; d_gene: -; CDR3aa: CASSALGGDTQYF; CDR3nt: TGTGCCAGCAGCGCATTGGGGGGAGATACGCAGTATTTT
j_gene: TRBJ2-7; v_gene: TRBV7-2; abundance: -; d_gene: -; CDR3aa: CASSLTLSSYEQYF; CDR3nt: TGTGCCAGCAGCTTAACCCTAAGCTCCTACGAGCAGTACTTC
j_gene: TRBJ1-1; v_gene: TRBV19; abundance: -; d_gene: -; CDR3aa: CASGQQAMNTEAFF; CDR3nt: TGTGCCAGTGGCCAACAGGCTATGAACACTGAAGCTTTCTTT
j_gene: TRBJ2-3; v_gene: TRBV2; abundance: -; d_gene: -; CDR3aa: CASSGGPTDTQYF; CDR3nt: TGTGCCAGCAGTGGAGGGCCCACAGATACGCAGTATTTT
j_gene: TRBJ1-1; v_gene: TRBV7-9; abundance: -; d_gene: -; CDR3aa: CASSPLWVRVGAFF; CDR3nt: TGTGCCAGCAGCCCTCTCTGGGTCAGGGTTGGAGCTTTCTTT
j_gene: TRBJ1-1; v_gene: TRBV11-2; abundance: few; d_gene: -; CDR3aa: CASSPRWTDTEAFF; CDR3nt: TGTGCCAGCAGCCCGCGGTGGACAGACACTGAAGCTTTCTTT
j_gene: TRBJ1-1; v_gene: TRBV10-3; abundance: few; d_gene: -; CDR3aa: CAIRGDENTEAFF; CDR3nt: TGTGCCATCAGGGGAGACGAAAACACTGAAGCTTTCTTT
j_gene: TRBJ2-3; v_gene: TRBV5-4; abundance: few; d_gene: -; CDR3aa: CASSSPTDTQYF; CDR3nt: TGTGCCAGCAGTTCTCCCACAGATACGCAGTATTTT
j_gene: TRBJ2-2; v_gene: TRBV11-3; abundance: few; d_gene: TRBD1; CDR3aa: CASSLVRQGIGELFF; CDR3nt: TGTGCCAGCAGCTTGGTGAGACAGGGCATCGGGGAGCTGTTTTTT
j_gene: TRBJ2-2; v_gene: TRBV6-1; abundance: few; d_gene: -; CDR3aa: CASIIAANTGELFF; CDR3nt: TGTGCCAGCATAATAGCGGCGAACACCGGGGAGCTGTTTTTT
j_gene: TRBJ1-5; v_gene: TRBV19; abundance: few; d_gene: TRBD1; CDR3aa: CASGTGGNQPQHF; CDR3nt: TGTGCCAGCGGAACAGGGGGCAATCAGCCCCAGCATTTT
j_gene: TRBJ2-4; v_gene: TRBV5-4; abundance: few; d_gene: TRBD2; CDR3aa: CASSLGAGAVKNIQYF; CDR3nt: TGTGCCAGCAGCTTGGGGGCGGGAGCGGTCAAAAACATTCAGTACTTC
j_gene: TRBJ2-7; v_gene: TRBV6-5; abundance: once; d_gene: TRBD2; CDR3aa: CASSYSLSGSDEQYF; CDR3nt: TGTGCCAGCAGTTACTCGCTCAGCGGGAGCGACGAGCAGTACTTC
j_gene: TRBJ1-5; v_gene: TRBV5-1; abundance: -; d_gene: TRBD1; CDR3aa: CASSWDRGSNQPQHF; CDR3nt: TGCGCCAGCAGCTGGGACAGGGGAAGCAATCAGCCCCAGCATTTT
j_gene: TRBJ1-3; v_gene: TRBV18; abundance: -; d_gene: -; CDR3aa: CASSPFSPGNTIYF; CDR3nt: TGTGCCAGCTCACCATTCTCCCCTGGAAACACCATATATTTT
j_gene: TRBJ2-7; v_gene: TRBV27; abundance: few; d_gene: TRBD2; CDR3aa: CASSRLAGGLGYEQYF; CDR3nt: TGTGCCAGCAGTCGACTAGCGGGAGGGCTGGGCTACGAGCAGTACTTC
j_gene: TRBJ2-3; v_gene: TRBV9; abundance: few; d_gene: TRBD2; CDR3aa: CASSAQTSSGGAQYF; CDR3nt: TGTGCCAGCAGCGCTCAAACGTCTAGCGGGGGTGCGCAGTATTTT